The present TCR beta chain was sequenced within a study of T cells after posttransplantation cyclophosphamide. Only in-frame clones appear in the TCRdb table, and some are missing; sequencing was by immunoSEQ multiplex PCR. The specimen gives almost 35,000 clones without singletons; the ten biggest hold 6.5% to 7%. V was clipped by 4 bases and J by 0 bases; unmatched bases: 15. The CDR3 sequence is 19 residues long. Germline V gene data show CDR1 as SGHTA and CDR2 as FQGNSA. This clone appeared many times. Antigen specificity is unknown. Study findings and constraints: Donor-recipient repertoire similarity was low at 1-2 months, rising over year one.

The related graft donor's blood sample was taken on the day of bone marrow donation. What was sequenced was PBMCs. V is TRBV7-2 and J is TRBJ2-1; 7 bases match TRBD1. This TCR was sampled from a woman in her 50s in good health and a related stem cell transplant donor. This CDR3 reads CASSYSGQFFGSSYNEQFF. In DNA form, the CDR3 reads TGTGCCAGCAGCTATTCGGGACAGTTCTTCGGAAGCTCCTACAATGAGCAGTTCTTC.